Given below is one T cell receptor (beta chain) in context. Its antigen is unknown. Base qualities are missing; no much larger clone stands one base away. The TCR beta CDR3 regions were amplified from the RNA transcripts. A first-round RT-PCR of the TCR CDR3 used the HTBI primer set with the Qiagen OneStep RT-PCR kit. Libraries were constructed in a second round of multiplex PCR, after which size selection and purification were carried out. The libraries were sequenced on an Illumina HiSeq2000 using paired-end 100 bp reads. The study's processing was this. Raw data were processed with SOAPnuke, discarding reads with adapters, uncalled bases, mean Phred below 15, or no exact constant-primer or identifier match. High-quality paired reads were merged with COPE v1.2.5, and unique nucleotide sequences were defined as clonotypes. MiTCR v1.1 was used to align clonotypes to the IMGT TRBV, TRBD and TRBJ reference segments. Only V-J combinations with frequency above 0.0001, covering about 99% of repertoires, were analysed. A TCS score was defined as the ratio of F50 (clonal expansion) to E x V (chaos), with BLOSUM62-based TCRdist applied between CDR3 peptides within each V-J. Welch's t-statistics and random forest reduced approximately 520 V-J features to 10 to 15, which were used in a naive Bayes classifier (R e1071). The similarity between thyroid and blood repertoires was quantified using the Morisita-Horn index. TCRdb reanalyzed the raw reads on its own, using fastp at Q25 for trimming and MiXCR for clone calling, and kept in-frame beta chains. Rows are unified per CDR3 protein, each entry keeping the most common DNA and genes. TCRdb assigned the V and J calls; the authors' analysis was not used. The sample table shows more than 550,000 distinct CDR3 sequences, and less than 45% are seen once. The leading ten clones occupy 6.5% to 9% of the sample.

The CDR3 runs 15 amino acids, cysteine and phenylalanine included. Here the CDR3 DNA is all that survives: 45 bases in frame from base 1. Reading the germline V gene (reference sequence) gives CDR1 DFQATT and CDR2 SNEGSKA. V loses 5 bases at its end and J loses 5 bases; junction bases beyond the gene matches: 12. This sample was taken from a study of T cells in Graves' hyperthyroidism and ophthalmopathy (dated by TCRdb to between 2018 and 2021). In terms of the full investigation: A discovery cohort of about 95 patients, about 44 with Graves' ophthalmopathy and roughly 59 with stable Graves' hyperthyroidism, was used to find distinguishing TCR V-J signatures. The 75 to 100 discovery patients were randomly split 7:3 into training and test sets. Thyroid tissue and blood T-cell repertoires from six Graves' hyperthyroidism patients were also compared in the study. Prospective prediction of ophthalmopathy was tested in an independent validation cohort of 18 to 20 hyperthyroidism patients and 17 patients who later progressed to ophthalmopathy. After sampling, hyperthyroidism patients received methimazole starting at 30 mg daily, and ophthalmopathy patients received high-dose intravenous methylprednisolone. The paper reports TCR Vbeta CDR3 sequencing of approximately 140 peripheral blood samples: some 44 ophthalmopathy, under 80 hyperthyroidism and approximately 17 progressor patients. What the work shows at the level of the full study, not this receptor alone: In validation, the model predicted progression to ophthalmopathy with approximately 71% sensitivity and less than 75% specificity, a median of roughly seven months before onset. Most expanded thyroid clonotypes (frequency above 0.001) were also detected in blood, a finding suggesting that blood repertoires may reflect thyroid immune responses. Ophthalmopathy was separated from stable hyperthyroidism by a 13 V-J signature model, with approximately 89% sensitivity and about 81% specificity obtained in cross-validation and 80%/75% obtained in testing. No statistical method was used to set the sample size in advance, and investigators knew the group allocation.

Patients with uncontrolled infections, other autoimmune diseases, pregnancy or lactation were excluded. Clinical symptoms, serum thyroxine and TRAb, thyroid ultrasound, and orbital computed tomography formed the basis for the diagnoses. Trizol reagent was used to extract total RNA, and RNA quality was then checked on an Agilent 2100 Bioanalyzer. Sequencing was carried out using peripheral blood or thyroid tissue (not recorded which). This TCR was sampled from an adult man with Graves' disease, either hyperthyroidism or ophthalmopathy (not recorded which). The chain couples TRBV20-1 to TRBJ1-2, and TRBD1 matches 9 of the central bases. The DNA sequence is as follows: TGCAGTGCTTATAATACACAGGGGGCGGGTTATGGCTACACCTTC. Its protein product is CSAYNTQGAGYGYTF.